This T cell receptor (beta chain) came from a study of cytomegalovirus exposure and HLA in healthy donors. Study findings and constraints: A later analysis appeared to link common viral pathogens to several of the most significant clusters.

Only one count was recorded for this clone. Its antigen is not known. Germline CDR1 SGHTA, CDR2 FQGTGA. The CDR3 runs 15 residues. The V segment lost 3 bases and the J segment 0 bases; nucleotides outside the gene matches: 3. The PCR had 60 Vbeta and 13 Jbeta primers. Using immunoSEQ multiplex PCR, the repertoire was profiled, and TCRdb retains in-frame clones only, with some absent. The sample consists of roughly 150,000 clones, about 85% of them appearing once. The sequenced sample consisted of PBMCs. The TCR originated in a man aged 25-45 years in good health and CMV-seropositive. V and J are TRBV7-3 and TRBJ2-3; 7 positions match TRBD2. Written as DNA, the CDR3 is TGTGCCAGCAGCTTCGGCGGGAGAAGCACAGATACGCAGTATTTT. The encoded protein is CASSFGGRSTDTQYF.